This T cell receptor (beta chain) appears in the sequencing data of a study of cytomegalovirus exposure and HLA in healthy donors. Study background: A later analysis reported the same platform for the roughly 120 validation repertoires and the roughly 650 first-cohort repertoires.

Sequenced by immunoSEQ multiplex PCR; TCRdb stores in-frame clones only, minus some. The data show 110,000 to 150,000 clones, with roughly 87% seen just once and 8% to 9.5% held by the top ten. The V end lost 3 bases, the J end lost 0 bases, and 11 bases lay between the germline ends. Germline V gene sequence: CDR1 MGHRA, CDR2 YSYEKL. This CDR3 is built from 16 residues. The source material was PBMCs. This chain connects TRBV4-1 to TRBJ2-2; no clear D gene. The clonotype was recovered from a woman between 18 and 29 years old in good health and CMV-seropositive. DNA of the CDR3: TGCGCCAGCAGCCACCTAGACGGATCGAACACCGGGGAGCTGTTTTTT. As protein: CASSHLDGSNTGELFF.